Below, one T cell receptor beta chain is given with its context. As yet, its antigen is unknown. This record comes from a study of T cell responses to AZD1222 COVID-19 vaccine. General study results and limits: CD4 TCRs associated with vaccination spanned spike, dominating at 160-218 and 743-854. Spike-specific TCR breadth and depth both grew after two AZD1222 doses.

Measured with immunoSEQ multiplex PCR; TCRdb has only the in-frame clones, and not every one. The table lists around 130,000 clones, over 85% of them singletons. Here the sequenced sample was peripheral blood, taken on day 0 of AZD1222 vaccination. This TCR was sampled from an adult in good health.

CDR3 loop: CASSLRDSNEKLFF. The CDR3 DNA is TGTGCCAGCAGCCTAAGGGACAGTAATGAAAAACTGTTTTTT. The J gene is TRBJ1-4, the V gene TRBV9; 7 nucleotides align to TRBD1. Looked up from germline, CDR1 is SGDLS and CDR2 is YYNGEE. The CDR3 contains 14 residues. After removal of 4 bases from V and 4 bases from J, the junction contained 4 bases not matched to a gene.